This entry concerns a single T cell receptor beta chain. Its antigen is not yet known. No much larger clone exists at a distance of one base, and base qualities are not known. Participants in the prospective study were enrolled through a virtual design, were aged 18 to 89 years, and lived in 24 United States geographic areas. In the prospective study, participants were assigned to cohorts based on the clinical history participants reported in a screening survey and a study questionnaire. ImmuneRACE Cohort 3 recovered participants were defined by two consecutive negative NP/OP PCR tests, healthcare professional clearance, or symptom resolution. In the prospective study, mobile phlebotomists collected whole blood, serum and a nasopharyngeal or oropharyngeal swab from each participant. Participants in the prospective study had the option to provide additional blood draws and questionnaires over a roughly 2-month period. Before DNA extraction, prospective study blood samples were shipped either frozen or at room temperature.

The immunoSEQ Assay, a bias-controlled multiplex PCR, was used to amplify TCRbeta CDR3 regions from genomic DNA. The original pipeline was this. Nucleated cell counts per sample were estimated from amplification of reference gene primers within the assay. To quantify the absolute abundance of each unique TCRbeta CDR3 rearrangement, sequence reads were collapsed and filtered. For each sample, productive Simpson clonality was calculated as the square root of Simpson's diversity index across productive rearrangements. The immuneACCESS repertoire file appears here via TCRdb, limited to in-frame rearrangements. These files lack a portion of the clones; in checked studies, under half of the deficit traces to unresolved V genes, and the cause of the others is not known. The V and J calls and the clone size are those of that table, but D and trimming were determined from the DNA. Within this sample are a few hundred thousand clones, with around nine tenths of them counted one time only. Clones ranked in the top ten supply 5.5% to 6% of the sample.

This sample is drawn from a study of blood T cell repertoires in COVID-19 (dated by TCRdb to 2020 to 2022). The study in broad terms: The collaborator samples originated in the United States, Italy and Spain and spanned the acute and convalescent phases of COVID-19. Where available, HLA class I and class II types were obtained from metadata supplied by the sample provider rather than from assay-based typing. The material from the prospective study consisted of cDNA or gDNA derived from T cells, B-cell-depleted T cells, or PBMCs. The repertoires were released in a freely available public database intended as a resource for research on the immune response to SARS-CoV-2. The samples were drawn from two sources: the first 160 participants of the ongoing ImmuneRACE study, and some 1,300 subjects contributed by 6 global collaborators. The dataset comprised deeply sampled blood TCRbeta repertoires from subjects exposed to, actively infected with, or recovered from COVID-19. Sample metadata almost always included a de-identified subject ID, COVID-19 status, age in years and sex. General conclusions and limits of the study: How much clinical and demographic metadata was included differed by source and by participant, and the metadata was provided uncurated.

Sequences were obtained from PBMCs or T cells enriched from blood (not recorded which). This clonotype was obtained from a young woman who had recovered from COVID-19.

The CDR3 region: CASQKGGSDTQYF. Read as DNA, the sequence is TGTGCCAGCCAAAAAGGGGGTTCAGATACGCAGTATTTT. Recombination linked TRBV6-5 to TRBJ2-3, and the D gene may be TRBD1, 6 bases matching. The CDR3, cysteine through phenylalanine, is 13 amino acids long. Left in the record is the CDR3 DNA by itself, 39 bases read in frame from the first base. The germline V gene encodes CDR1 MNHEY and CDR2 SVGAGI. V loses 8 bases of germline sequence and J loses 4 bases, and the interval between the two ends is 13 bases.